The clone carrying this T cell receptor beta chain was observed a few times. Antigen unknown. The CDR3 totals 17 residues. Looked up from germline, CDR1 is DFQATT and CDR2 is SNEGSKA (reference sequence). V lost 3 bases and J 5 bases, leaving 26 bases between the germline ends. The sample belongs to a study of blood T cells in healthy people across ages. Whole-study findings and limits: Donors of long life had a larger count of naive CD4+ cells and greater diversity than aged donors.

Through a sample-barcoded 5' primer and a J-beta primer mix, a second PCR was run for roughly 7 to 11 cycles. A single record per CDR3 protein comes from TCRdb applying MiXCR to the 5' RACE reads. This table holds some 900,000 distinct CDR3 sequences, 45% to 50% found once. The receptor was isolated from a young man in good health. The chain joins TRBV20-1 to TRBJ2-7, with D tentatively TRBD2 (5 bases). The sequencing input was blood. The CDR3 region has the DNA TGCAGTGCTAGGGATACGCTCGACGGCCGACTACACCACGAGCAGTACTTC. Translated: CSARDTLDGRLHHEQYF.